This T cell receptor beta chain was identified during a study of blood T cell repertoires in COVID-19. Study in general: Acute-phase and convalescent COVID-19 samples originated in the United States, Italy and Spain. Sources were T cells, B-cell-depleted T cells, or PBMCs; the material itself was cDNA or gDNA.

Generated by immunoSEQ multiplex PCR, the TCRdb table keeps only in-frame clones and is missing some. Of about 440,000 clones listed, about 89% were seen once; the top ten hold roughly 4%. The length of the CDR3 is 14 residues. V was clipped by 5 bases and J by 0 bases; unmatched bases: 1. Germline values: CDR1 SGHAT, CDR2 FQNNGV. The clonotype comes from a woman in her 30s with acute or convalescent COVID-19. The V gene is TRBV11-2, the J gene TRBJ1-5, with TRBD1 matching over 7 bases. Sequenced sample: peripheral blood. Here the CDR3 reads CASSQGGSNQPQHF. The CDR3 region has the DNA TGTGCCAGCAGCCAGGGGGGTAGCAATCAGCCCCAGCATTTT.